Listed below are T cell receptor beta chains from one sample, sequenced in a study of blood T cell repertoires in COVID-19. Sequencing was performed with immunoSEQ multiplex PCR; in TCRdb, only in-frame clones are kept and a portion is missing. The data show 120,000 or so clones, with approximately 80% seen just once and approximately 8% held by the top ten. Input material: peripheral blood. All receptors come from a human donor in a cohort sampled during active COVID-19. Both conserved end residues are part of each CDR3. A D gene is named only where the DNA matches it firmly. Size is stated for part of the rows, as once, few or many counts, or as a class when the clone is expanded.

cdr3_length j_call clone_size d_call v_call cdr3_aa cdr3_nt
15 TRBJ2-7 once TRBD1 TRBV27 CASSFSGQVLYEQYF TGTGCCAGCAGTTTCTCGGGACAGGTCCTATACGAGCAGTACTTC
14 TRBJ1-1 - - TRBV11-2 CASSLRAGVTEAFF TGTGCCAGCAGCTTAAGGGCGGGGGTCACTGAAGCTTTCTTT
13 TRBJ2-5 - - TRBV4-1 CASSRSGDETQYF TGCGCCAGCAGCCGATCCGGGGATGAGACCCAGTACTTC
15 TRBJ2-7 - TRBD2 TRBV19 CASRREGQGSYEQYF TGTGCCAGTAGGCGGGAGGGGCAGGGTTCCTACGAGCAGTACTTC
13 TRBJ1-6 - - TRBV18 CASSPEGTSPLHF TGTGCCAGCTCACCAGAGGGAACCTCACCCCTCCACTTT
15 TRBJ1-2 - - TRBV6-2/TRBV6-3 CASSYPPRGPYGYTF TGTGCCAGCAGTTACCCCCCCAGGGGACCCTATGGCTACACCTTC
14 TRBJ1-2 - - TRBV7-2 CASSLRGPVTGYTF TGTGCCAGCAGCTTACGTGGCCCCGTTACCGGCTACACCTTC
15 TRBJ2-7 - TRBD1 TRBV28 CASSDRASGTYEQYF TGTGCCAGCAGTGACAGGGCTTCGGGAACCTACGAGCAGTACTTC
13 TRBJ1-2 - - TRBV21-1 CASSLTGTDGYTF TGTGCCAGCAGCTTAACCGGGACAGATGGCTACACCTTC
16 TRBJ1-6 - - TRBV5-6 CASSLRTDSYNSPLHF TGTGCCAGCAGCTTGAGGACAGACTCCTATAATTCACCCCTCCACTTT
15 TRBJ1-2 - - TRBV11-2 CASSLVAGGNYGYTF TGTGCCAGCAGCTTAGTGGCCGGGGGGAACTATGGCTACACCTTC
13 TRBJ2-7 few - TRBV2 CASHREGEYEQYF TGTGCCAGCCACAGGGAAGGTGAATACGAGCAGTACTTC
17 TRBJ2-3 - TRBD2 TRBV5-1 CASSLASIAGGTDTQYF TGCGCCAGCAGCCTAGCATCCATAGCGGGGGGCACAGATACGCAGTATTTT
16 TRBJ1-3 - - TRBV19 CASSAYEPGSGNTIYF TGTGCCAGTAGTGCCTATGAACCGGGGTCTGGAAACACCATATATTTT
15 TRBJ2-7 - TRBD1 TRBV4-1 CASSQVWQGALEQYF TGCGCCAGCAGCCAAGTGTGGCAGGGGGCACTCGAGCAGTACTTC
15 TRBJ2-7 - - TRBV28 CASSLRGHYSYEQYF TGTGCCAGCAGTTTAAGGGGACACTACTCCTACGAGCAGTACTTC
14 TRBJ2-7 - - TRBV11-2 CASSSLDTAYEQYF TGTGCCAGCAGCTCTTTGGACACGGCCTACGAGCAGTACTTC
13 TRBJ1-1 - - TRBV5-5 CASSLWEGLETFF TGTGCCAGCAGCTTGTGGGAGGGCTTGGAAACTTTCTTT
15 TRBJ2-6 - TRBD2 TRBV7-9 CASSLGGIGANVLTF TGTGCCAGCAGCCTCGGGGGGATTGGGGCCAACGTCCTGACTTTC
18 TRBJ2-6 - TRBD1 TRBV7-8 CASSFIGTGSSGANVLTF TGTGCCAGCAGCTTTATCGGGACAGGGAGCTCTGGGGCCAACGTCCTGACTTTC
14 TRBJ1-1 - - TRBV6-2/TRBV6-3 CASSYQTMNTEAFF TGTGCCAGCAGTTATCAGACTATGAACACTGAAGCTTTCTTT
16 TRBJ1-2 - TRBD1 TRBV6-1 CASSGRDRGVPYGYTF TGTGCCAGCAGTGGGAGGGACAGGGGGGTCCCCTATGGCTACACCTTC
15 TRBJ2-7 once - TRBV21-1 CASSSRKSGIEEQYF TGTGCCAGCAGCAGCCGAAAAAGCGGGATTGAAGAGCAGTACTTC
17 TRBJ2-7 few TRBD2 TRBV11-2 CASSLVPRTSGSYEQYF TGTGCCAGCAGCTTAGTCCCCCGGACTAGCGGATCCTACGAGCAGTACTTC